This is a list of T cell receptor beta chains from one sample in a study of human T cells and chemical hapten exposure. TCRdb itself ran the RACE reads through MiXCR, one entry per CDR3 protein. The repertoire holds a few hundred thousand distinct CDR3 sequences, more than 5% seen once, with around 5.6% in the top ten. This specimen was whole blood, taken in connection with sensitization to the hapten diphenylcyclopropenone (DPC). Receptors originate from a young woman with alopecia areata. Some clones in this sample may be carry-over from other donors' samples. The CDR3 runs from the conserved cysteine through the conserved F or W. The order of the fields is V gene, D gene, J gene, clone size, CDR3 DNA, CDR3 protein. The D gene is left open where the match is weak. The size field is filled for only some rows; it gives once, few, many or a size class.

v_gene: TRBV7-9
d_gene: NA
j_gene: TRBJ1-4
abundance: few
CDR3nt: TGTGCCAGCAGCTTTCCAGGGGTTAATGAAAAACTGTTTTTT
CDR3aa: CASSFPGVNEKLFF

v_gene: TRBV6-6
d_gene: NA
j_gene: TRBJ2-5
abundance: few
CDR3nt: TGTGCCAGCAAAGGTCCCATTAAAGAGACCCAGTACTTC
CDR3aa: CASKGPIKETQYF

v_gene: TRBV29-1
d_gene: NA
j_gene: TRBJ1-2
abundance: few
CDR3nt: TGCAGCGTTGAGGGGAGTAAAGATGGCTACACCTTC
CDR3aa: CSVEGSKDGYTF

v_gene: TRBV20-1
d_gene: NA
j_gene: TRBJ1-1
abundance: NA
CDR3nt: TGCAGTGCTAGAGATAGGTTAAGGGGCCTTCCTGAAGCTTTCTTT
CDR3aa: CSARDRLRGLPEAFF

v_gene: TRBV2
d_gene: NA
j_gene: TRBJ2-3
abundance: NA
CDR3nt: TGTGCCAGCAGTGACTGGGGTACGCAGTATTTT
CDR3aa: CASSDWGTQYF

v_gene: TRBV29-1
d_gene: TRBD1
j_gene: TRBJ1-1
abundance: many
CDR3nt: TGCAGCGTGACCGGGACAGTGAACACTGAAGCTTTCTTT
CDR3aa: CSVTGTVNTEAFF

v_gene: TRBV7-2
d_gene: NA
j_gene: TRBJ1-5
abundance: NA
CDR3nt: TGTGCCAGCAGCGAAAGACGCTATAGCAATCAGCCCCAGCATTTT
CDR3aa: CASSERRYSNQPQHF

v_gene: TRBV5-1
d_gene: TRBD1
j_gene: TRBJ2-2
abundance: NA
CDR3nt: TGCGCCAGCAGATTCGGACAGGGGTCCGGGGAGCTGTTTTTT
CDR3aa: CASRFGQGSGELFF

v_gene: TRBV27
d_gene: TRBD1
j_gene: TRBJ2-2
abundance: NA
CDR3nt: TGTGCCAGCAGTTTAAGAGCAGGGGGCGCGACCGGGGAGCTGTTTTTT
CDR3aa: CASSLRAGGATGELFF

v_gene: TRBV4-2
d_gene: NA
j_gene: TRBJ1-1
abundance: NA
CDR3nt: TGTGCCAGCAGCCAAGTCACAGGGCTTATGAACACTGAAGCTTTCTTT
CDR3aa: CASSQVTGLMNTEAFF

v_gene: TRBV7-2
d_gene: NA
j_gene: TRBJ2-2
abundance: few
CDR3nt: TGTGCCAGCAGCCACGATACAGGCACCGGGGAGCTGTTTTTT
CDR3aa: CASSHDTGTGELFF

v_gene: TRBV6-2/TRBV6-3
d_gene: TRBD1
j_gene: TRBJ1-1
abundance: few
CDR3nt: TGTGCCAGCAGTTCAATCACACAGGGGCCTGAAGCTTTCTTT
CDR3aa: CASSSITQGPEAFF

v_gene: TRBV4-2
d_gene: NA
j_gene: TRBJ1-1
abundance: many
CDR3nt: TGTGCCAGCAGCCAAGGACATGAGGGGAGTAAAGCTTTCTTT
CDR3aa: CASSQGHEGSKAFF

v_gene: TRBV5-4
d_gene: NA
j_gene: TRBJ1-5
abundance: NA
CDR3nt: TGTGCCAGCAGCCCAGGACCCTCCAGTCAGCCCCAGCATTTT
CDR3aa: CASSPGPSSQPQHF

v_gene: TRBV12-3/TRBV12-4
d_gene: NA
j_gene: TRBJ1-4
abundance: many
CDR3nt: TGTGCCAGCAGGTGGACTATGACGAATGAAAAACTGTTTTTT
CDR3aa: CASRWTMTNEKLFF

v_gene: TRBV18
d_gene: NA
j_gene: TRBJ1-6
abundance: many
CDR3nt: TGTGCCAGCTCACCCCAGGGAGACGGGTCACCCCTCCACTTT
CDR3aa: CASSPQGDGSPLHF

v_gene: TRBV12-3/TRBV12-4
d_gene: NA
j_gene: TRBJ2-3
abundance: few
CDR3nt: TGTGCCAGCAGGGGACGGTCCCGTACGATTCCGCAGTATTTT
CDR3aa: CASRGRSRTIPQYF

v_gene: TRBV7-6
d_gene: NA
j_gene: TRBJ2-5
abundance: many
CDR3nt: TGTGCCAGCAGCCCCGGTTACGGAATCGGGGAGACCCAGTACTTC
CDR3aa: CASSPGYGIGETQYF

v_gene: TRBV7-2
d_gene: TRBD1
j_gene: TRBJ2-3
abundance: NA
CDR3nt: TGTGCCAGCAGCTCCCACCCCGACAGGGCGGGCACAGATACGCAGTATTTT
CDR3aa: CASSSHPDRAGTDTQYF

v_gene: TRBV3-1
d_gene: NA
j_gene: TRBJ1-1
abundance: many
CDR3nt: TGTGCCAGCAGCCAAGATTCGGCAGGATCCAACACTGAAGCTTTCTTT
CDR3aa: CASSQDSAGSNTEAFF

v_gene: TRBV5-1
d_gene: NA
j_gene: TRBJ2-5
abundance: NA
CDR3nt: TGCGCCAGCAGCTTGAACTCGGGGCTCCAAGAGACCCAGTACTTC
CDR3aa: CASSLNSGLQETQYF

v_gene: TRBV4-2
d_gene: TRBD2
j_gene: TRBJ2-2
abundance: many
CDR3nt: TGTGCCAGCAGCCAAGTTGTGGATAGCGGGGTGATAGTCACCGGGGAGCTGTTTTTT
CDR3aa: CASSQVVDSGVIVTGELFF

v_gene: TRBV7-3
d_gene: TRBD1
j_gene: TRBJ1-6
abundance: many
CDR3nt: TGTGCCAGCAGCTTATGGGGCAGGGGGCAAGGAGCACCCCTCCACTTT
CDR3aa: CASSLWGRGQGAPLHF

v_gene: TRBV6-6
d_gene: TRBD2
j_gene: TRBJ2-1
abundance: NA
CDR3nt: TGTGCCAGCAGTTACAAGCGGGGAGGGAATGAGCAGTTCTTC
CDR3aa: CASSYKRGGNEQFF

v_gene: TRBV12-3/TRBV12-4
d_gene: NA
j_gene: TRBJ2-3
abundance: few
CDR3nt: TGTGCCAGCAGTCAAAGTACACCCACGCAGTATTTT
CDR3aa: CASSQSTPTQYF

v_gene: TRBV6-2/TRBV6-3
d_gene: TRBD1
j_gene: TRBJ1-2
abundance: NA
CDR3nt: TGTGCCAGCACCAGGACAGGGATTGGCTACACCTTC
CDR3aa: CASTRTGIGYTF

v_gene: TRBV4-2
d_gene: NA
j_gene: TRBJ2-1
abundance: NA
CDR3nt: TGTGCCAGCGGGGTGGCAGGGTCCTACAATGAGCAGTTCTTC
CDR3aa: CASGVAGSYNEQFF